A selection of T cell receptor beta chains follows, all from one sample in a study of T cell responses to AZD1222 COVID-19 vaccine. Sequencing was performed with immunoSEQ multiplex PCR; in TCRdb, only in-frame clones are kept and a portion is missing. The repertoire holds about 200,000 clones, with over 85% as singletons. The sample in question was peripheral blood, obtained 28 days after the second AZD1222 dose. The origin of the receptors is an adult who received the AZD1222 COVID-19 vaccine. Both conserved end residues are part of each CDR3. The order of the fields is clone size, V gene, J gene, D gene, CDR3 protein, CDR3 DNA. The D gene is left open where the match is weak. Clone size is shown for a subset of rows, as once, few, many or a class of expanded clone.

clone_size: NA
v_call: TRBV16
j_call: TRBJ1-4
d_call: NA
cdr3_aa: CASSQFAEANEKLFF
cdr3_nt: TGTGCCAGCAGCCAATTCGCCGAAGCGAATGAAAAACTGTTTTTT

clone_size: NA
v_call: TRBV9
j_call: TRBJ1-2
d_call: NA
cdr3_aa: CASSEGGNYGYTF
cdr3_nt: TGTGCCAGCAGCGAGGGGGGAAACTATGGCTACACCTTC

clone_size: NA
v_call: TRBV7-6
j_call: TRBJ2-2
d_call: TRBD1
cdr3_aa: CASAPRTGAETGELFF
cdr3_nt: TGTGCCAGCGCTCCTAGGACAGGGGCGGAGACCGGGGAGCTGTTTTTT

clone_size: NA
v_call: TRBV19
j_call: TRBJ1-2
d_call: NA
cdr3_aa: CATRKGSTGYGYTF
cdr3_nt: TGTGCCACCCGAAAAGGGAGTACGGGATATGGCTACACCTTC

clone_size: few
v_call: TRBV11-2
j_call: TRBJ2-3
d_call: NA
cdr3_aa: CASSLVGGLDTQYF
cdr3_nt: TGTGCCAGCAGCTTAGTAGGGGGGTTAGATACGCAGTATTTT

clone_size: NA
v_call: TRBV7-2
j_call: TRBJ2-2
d_call: TRBD2
cdr3_aa: CASSFSGGAPGELFF
cdr3_nt: TGTGCCAGCAGCTTTAGCGGGGGGGCCCCCGGGGAGCTGTTTTTT

clone_size: NA
v_call: TRBV7-2
j_call: TRBJ2-3
d_call: TRBD1
cdr3_aa: CASSKDRLDTQYF
cdr3_nt: TGTGCCAGCAGCAAGGACAGGCTAGATACGCAGTATTTT

clone_size: NA
v_call: TRBV6-1
j_call: TRBJ1-5
d_call: TRBD1
cdr3_aa: CASSDPGGAVSNQPQHF
cdr3_nt: TGTGCCAGCAGTGACCCAGGGGGCGCGGTAAGCAATCAGCCCCAGCATTTT

clone_size: NA
v_call: TRBV5-5
j_call: TRBJ2-7
d_call: NA
cdr3_aa: CASSANYEQYF
cdr3_nt: TGTGCCAGCAGCGCTAACTACGAGCAGTACTTC

clone_size: once
v_call: TRBV24-1
j_call: TRBJ1-5
d_call: NA
cdr3_aa: CATSARSGQPQHF
cdr3_nt: TGTGCCACCTCTGCGAGGAGTGGACAGCCCCAGCATTTT

clone_size: NA
v_call: TRBV2
j_call: TRBJ1-1
d_call: TRBD1
cdr3_aa: CASKTGGRTEAFF
cdr3_nt: TGTGCCAGCAAAACAGGGGGACGCACTGAAGCTTTCTTT

clone_size: NA
v_call: TRBV19
j_call: TRBJ2-6
d_call: NA
cdr3_aa: CASSIASSGANVLTF
cdr3_nt: TGTGCCAGTAGTATTGCGAGTTCTGGGGCCAACGTCCTGACTTTC

clone_size: NA
v_call: TRBV3-1/TRBV3-2
j_call: TRBJ2-5
d_call: TRBD2
cdr3_aa: CASSPGLAGKETQYF
cdr3_nt: TGTGCCAGCAGCCCGGGACTAGCGGGGAAAGAGACCCAGTACTTC

clone_size: once
v_call: TRBV7-2
j_call: TRBJ1-2
d_call: NA
cdr3_aa: CASSSPSRGYGYTF
cdr3_nt: TGTGCCAGCAGCTCCCCGTCGAGGGGCTATGGCTACACCTTC

clone_size: NA
v_call: TRBV28
j_call: TRBJ2-5
d_call: NA
cdr3_aa: CASSLGGSQETQYF
cdr3_nt: TGTGCCAGCAGTTTAGGGGGGTCCCAAGAGACCCAGTACTTC

clone_size: NA
v_call: TRBV12-5
j_call: TRBJ2-1
d_call: NA
cdr3_aa: CASGLVVGGTYNEQFF
cdr3_nt: TGTGCTAGTGGTTTGGTGGTCGGGGGTACCTACAATGAGCAGTTCTTC

clone_size: NA
v_call: TRBV27
j_call: TRBJ1-4
d_call: NA
cdr3_aa: CASSLSFIKRGEKLFF
cdr3_nt: TGTGCCAGCAGTTTAAGTTTTATTAAGCGGGGTGAGAAACTGTTTTTT

clone_size: NA
v_call: TRBV5-1
j_call: TRBJ2-6
d_call: NA
cdr3_aa: CASSPYSGANVLTF
cdr3_nt: TGCGCCAGCAGCCCCTACTCTGGGGCCAACGTCCTGACTTTC

clone_size: NA
v_call: TRBV13
j_call: TRBJ2-5
d_call: NA
cdr3_aa: CASSALISDGLKQTQYF
cdr3_nt: TGTGCCAGCAGCGCCCTGATCTCGGACGGGCTGAAGCAGACCCAGTACTTC

clone_size: NA
v_call: TRBV5-4
j_call: TRBJ2-1
d_call: TRBD2
cdr3_aa: CASSQGLAGGRSYNEQFF
cdr3_nt: TGTGCCAGCAGCCAAGGTCTAGCGGGGGGCCGCTCCTACAATGAGCAGTTCTTC

clone_size: NA
v_call: TRBV6-1
j_call: TRBJ1-5
d_call: NA
cdr3_aa: CASSESGGLKPQHF
cdr3_nt: TGTGCCAGCAGTGAATCGGGGGGCCTCAAGCCCCAGCATTTT

clone_size: NA
v_call: TRBV6-5
j_call: TRBJ1-2
d_call: NA
cdr3_aa: CASSRLGAFYGYTF
cdr3_nt: TGTGCCAGCAGCCGACTCGGGGCGTTCTATGGCTACACCTTC

clone_size: NA
v_call: TRBV6-5
j_call: TRBJ2-5
d_call: TRBD2
cdr3_aa: CASSRSIAGLETQYF
cdr3_nt: TGTGCCAGCAGTCGGTCGATAGCGGGGTTGGAGACCCAGTACTTC

clone_size: NA
v_call: TRBV10-3
j_call: TRBJ2-2
d_call: NA
cdr3_aa: CAISPRNGELFF
cdr3_nt: TGTGCCATCAGTCCAAGGAACGGGGAGCTGTTTTTT

clone_size: NA
v_call: TRBV7-9
j_call: TRBJ2-5
d_call: NA
cdr3_aa: CASSPTGSQTQYF
cdr3_nt: TGTGCCAGCAGCCCTACAGGGTCGCAGACCCAGTACTTC

clone_size: NA
v_call: TRBV18
j_call: TRBJ1-2
d_call: TRBD1
cdr3_aa: CASSLRTGAGYGYTF
cdr3_nt: TGTGCCAGCTCACTACGGACAGGGGCAGGCTATGGCTACACCTTC

clone_size: NA
v_call: TRBV19
j_call: TRBJ2-7
d_call: NA
cdr3_aa: CATRDTTYEQYF
cdr3_nt: TGTGCCACTCGGGACACCACCTACGAGCAGTACTTC

clone_size: NA
v_call: TRBV19
j_call: TRBJ1-1
d_call: NA
cdr3_aa: CASSLRTANTEAFF
cdr3_nt: TGTGCCAGTAGTCTGAGGACAGCGAACACTGAAGCTTTCTTT

clone_size: NA
v_call: TRBV28
j_call: TRBJ2-1
d_call: NA
cdr3_aa: CASSLGGGGRGDEQFF
cdr3_nt: TGTGCCAGCAGTTTAGGTGGAGGGGGGCGCGGAGATGAGCAGTTCTTC

clone_size: NA
v_call: TRBV3-1/TRBV3-2
j_call: TRBJ1-5
d_call: NA
cdr3_aa: CASSQGPQGNQPQHF
cdr3_nt: TGTGCCAGCAGCCAAGGCCCGCAAGGCAATCAGCCCCAGCATTTT

clone_size: NA
v_call: TRBV9
j_call: TRBJ1-6
d_call: NA
cdr3_aa: CASTEPPSPLHF
cdr3_nt: TGTGCCAGCACCGAGCCCCCTTCACCCCTCCACTTT

clone_size: NA
v_call: TRBV5-4
j_call: TRBJ1-4
d_call: TRBD1
cdr3_aa: CASSKKGQDNEKLFF
cdr3_nt: TGTGCCAGCAGCAAAAAGGGACAGGATAATGAAAAACTGTTTTTT

clone_size: NA
v_call: TRBV6-2/TRBV6-3
j_call: TRBJ1-2
d_call: TRBD1
cdr3_aa: CASSYSRDRVKGYTF
cdr3_nt: TGTGCCAGCAGTTACTCCCGGGACAGGGTGAAAGGCTACACCTTC

clone_size: NA
v_call: TRBV27
j_call: TRBJ1-1
d_call: NA
cdr3_aa: CASSLSGGNLNTEAFF
cdr3_nt: TGTGCCAGCAGTTTATCGGGGGGCAATTTAAACACTGAAGCTTTCTTT

clone_size: once
v_call: TRBV10-3
j_call: TRBJ1-5
d_call: TRBD1
cdr3_aa: CAISDPPGGTGNNQPQHF
cdr3_nt: TGTGCCATCAGTGATCCTCCGGGCGGGACAGGGAACAATCAGCCCCAGCATTTT

clone_size: few
v_call: TRBV11-2
j_call: TRBJ1-5
d_call: NA
cdr3_aa: CASSPGQFNQPQHF
cdr3_nt: TGTGCCAGCAGCCCTGGACAATTCAATCAGCCCCAGCATTTT

clone_size: few
v_call: TRBV19
j_call: TRBJ2-3
d_call: NA
cdr3_aa: CASSTLGPFGQYF
cdr3_nt: TGTGCCAGTAGTACTCTCGGCCCTTTCGGGCAGTATTTT

clone_size: NA
v_call: TRBV27
j_call: TRBJ2-7
d_call: TRBD2
cdr3_aa: CASSLTAGGIYEQYF
cdr3_nt: TGTGCCAGCAGTTTAACGGCGGGGGGGATATACGAGCAGTACTTC

clone_size: NA
v_call: TRBV9
j_call: TRBJ1-3
d_call: TRBD1
cdr3_aa: CASSPGQGGGNTIYF
cdr3_nt: TGTGCCAGCAGCCCGGGACAGGGTGGGGGAAACACCATATATTTT

clone_size: NA
v_call: TRBV4-1
j_call: TRBJ1-2
d_call: TRBD1
cdr3_aa: CASSRTGLDGYTF
cdr3_nt: TGCGCCAGCAGTCGGACAGGGTTGGATGGCTACACCTTC

clone_size: many
v_call: TRBV9
j_call: TRBJ2-7
d_call: NA
cdr3_aa: CASSANVGGSYEQYF
cdr3_nt: TGTGCCAGCAGCGCGAATGTAGGGGGCTCCTACGAGCAGTACTTC

clone_size: NA
v_call: TRBV4-3
j_call: TRBJ2-7
d_call: TRBD1
cdr3_aa: CASSQGVGTGGLRGYEQYF
cdr3_nt: TGCGCCAGCAGCCAAGGAGTCGGCACAGGGGGGTTGAGGGGCTACGAGCAGTACTTC

clone_size: once
v_call: TRBV19
j_call: TRBJ1-6
d_call: NA
cdr3_aa: CASSIETGNSPLHF
cdr3_nt: TGTGCCAGTAGTATCGAGACGGGGAATTCACCCCTCCACTTT

clone_size: NA
v_call: TRBV27
j_call: TRBJ2-7
d_call: NA
cdr3_aa: CASSLSASGRPEQYF
cdr3_nt: TGTGCCAGCAGTTTATCTGCTTCGGGGAGGCCCGAGCAGTACTTC

clone_size: NA
v_call: TRBV28
j_call: TRBJ1-2
d_call: NA
cdr3_aa: CASSLVADYGYTF
cdr3_nt: TGTGCCAGCAGTTTGGTAGCCGACTATGGCTACACCTTC

clone_size: once
v_call: TRBV20-1
j_call: TRBJ2-6
d_call: NA
cdr3_aa: CSASSGSGANVLTF
cdr3_nt: TGCAGTGCTAGTTCAGGGTCCGGGGCCAACGTCCTGACTTTC